This TCR beta chain was recorded in a study of blood T cells in healthy people across ages. Looking at the study overall: The template switching approach captured approximately one barcoded beta molecule for every two T cells. General observations from the study: The fall in TCR beta diversity per million T cells was roughly linear with age. Estimates of diversity drawn from one million T cells were considered underestimates.

Together with a sample-barcoded 5' primer, a J-beta primer mix was included in a second PCR lasting about 7 to 11 cycles. TCRdb re-called the 5' RACE reads through MiXCR, storing one row per CDR3 protein. Of hundreds of thousands of distinct CDR3 sequences listed, approximately 49% are singletons. CDR3 size: 12 residues. From germline, CDR1 is MNHEY and CDR2 SMNVEV (reference sequence). As concerns this clonotype: Its antigen is not known. At one of its ends the junction is not consistent with the germline gene, which may arise from a read error.

The sequencing input was blood. V is TRBV27 and J is TRBJ2-1; unclear D gene. This TCR came from a woman aged 55-69 years in good health. The DNA for the CDR3 is TGTGCCGGCAGTTTGCAAGACAATGAGCAGTTCTTC. Its translation is CAGSLQDNEQFF.